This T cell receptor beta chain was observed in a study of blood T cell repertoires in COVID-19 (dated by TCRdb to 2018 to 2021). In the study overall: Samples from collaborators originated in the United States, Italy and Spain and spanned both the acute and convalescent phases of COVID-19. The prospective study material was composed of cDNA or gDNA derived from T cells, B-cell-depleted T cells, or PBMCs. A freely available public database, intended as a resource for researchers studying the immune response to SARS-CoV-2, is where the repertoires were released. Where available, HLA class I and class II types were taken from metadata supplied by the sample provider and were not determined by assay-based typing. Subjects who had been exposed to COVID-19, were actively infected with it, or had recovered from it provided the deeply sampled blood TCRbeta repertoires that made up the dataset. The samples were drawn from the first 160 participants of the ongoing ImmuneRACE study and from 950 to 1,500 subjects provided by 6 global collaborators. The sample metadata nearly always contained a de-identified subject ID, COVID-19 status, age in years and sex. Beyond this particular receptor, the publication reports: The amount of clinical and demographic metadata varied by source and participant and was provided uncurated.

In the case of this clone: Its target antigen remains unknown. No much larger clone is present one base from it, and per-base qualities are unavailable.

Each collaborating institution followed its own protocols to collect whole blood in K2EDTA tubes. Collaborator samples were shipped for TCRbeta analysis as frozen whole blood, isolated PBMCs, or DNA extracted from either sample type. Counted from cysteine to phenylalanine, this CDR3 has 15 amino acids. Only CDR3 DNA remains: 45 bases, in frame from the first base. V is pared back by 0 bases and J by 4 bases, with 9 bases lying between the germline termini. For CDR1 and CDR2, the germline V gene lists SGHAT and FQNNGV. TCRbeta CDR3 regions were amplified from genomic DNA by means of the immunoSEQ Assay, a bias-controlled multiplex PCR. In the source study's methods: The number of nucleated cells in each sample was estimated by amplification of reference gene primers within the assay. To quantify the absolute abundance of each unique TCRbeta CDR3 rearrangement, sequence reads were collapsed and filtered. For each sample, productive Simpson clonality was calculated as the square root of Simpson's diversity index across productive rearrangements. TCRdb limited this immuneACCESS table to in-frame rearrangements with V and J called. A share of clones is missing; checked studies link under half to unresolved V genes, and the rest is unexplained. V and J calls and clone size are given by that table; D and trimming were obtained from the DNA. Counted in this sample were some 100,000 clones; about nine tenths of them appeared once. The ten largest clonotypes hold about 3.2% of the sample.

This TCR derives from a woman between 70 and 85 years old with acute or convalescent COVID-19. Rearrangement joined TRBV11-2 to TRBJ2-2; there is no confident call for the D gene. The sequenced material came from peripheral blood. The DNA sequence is TGTGCCAGCAGCTTAGACCCGGGTTCCACCGGGGAGCTGTTTTTT. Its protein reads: CASSLDPGSTGELFF.